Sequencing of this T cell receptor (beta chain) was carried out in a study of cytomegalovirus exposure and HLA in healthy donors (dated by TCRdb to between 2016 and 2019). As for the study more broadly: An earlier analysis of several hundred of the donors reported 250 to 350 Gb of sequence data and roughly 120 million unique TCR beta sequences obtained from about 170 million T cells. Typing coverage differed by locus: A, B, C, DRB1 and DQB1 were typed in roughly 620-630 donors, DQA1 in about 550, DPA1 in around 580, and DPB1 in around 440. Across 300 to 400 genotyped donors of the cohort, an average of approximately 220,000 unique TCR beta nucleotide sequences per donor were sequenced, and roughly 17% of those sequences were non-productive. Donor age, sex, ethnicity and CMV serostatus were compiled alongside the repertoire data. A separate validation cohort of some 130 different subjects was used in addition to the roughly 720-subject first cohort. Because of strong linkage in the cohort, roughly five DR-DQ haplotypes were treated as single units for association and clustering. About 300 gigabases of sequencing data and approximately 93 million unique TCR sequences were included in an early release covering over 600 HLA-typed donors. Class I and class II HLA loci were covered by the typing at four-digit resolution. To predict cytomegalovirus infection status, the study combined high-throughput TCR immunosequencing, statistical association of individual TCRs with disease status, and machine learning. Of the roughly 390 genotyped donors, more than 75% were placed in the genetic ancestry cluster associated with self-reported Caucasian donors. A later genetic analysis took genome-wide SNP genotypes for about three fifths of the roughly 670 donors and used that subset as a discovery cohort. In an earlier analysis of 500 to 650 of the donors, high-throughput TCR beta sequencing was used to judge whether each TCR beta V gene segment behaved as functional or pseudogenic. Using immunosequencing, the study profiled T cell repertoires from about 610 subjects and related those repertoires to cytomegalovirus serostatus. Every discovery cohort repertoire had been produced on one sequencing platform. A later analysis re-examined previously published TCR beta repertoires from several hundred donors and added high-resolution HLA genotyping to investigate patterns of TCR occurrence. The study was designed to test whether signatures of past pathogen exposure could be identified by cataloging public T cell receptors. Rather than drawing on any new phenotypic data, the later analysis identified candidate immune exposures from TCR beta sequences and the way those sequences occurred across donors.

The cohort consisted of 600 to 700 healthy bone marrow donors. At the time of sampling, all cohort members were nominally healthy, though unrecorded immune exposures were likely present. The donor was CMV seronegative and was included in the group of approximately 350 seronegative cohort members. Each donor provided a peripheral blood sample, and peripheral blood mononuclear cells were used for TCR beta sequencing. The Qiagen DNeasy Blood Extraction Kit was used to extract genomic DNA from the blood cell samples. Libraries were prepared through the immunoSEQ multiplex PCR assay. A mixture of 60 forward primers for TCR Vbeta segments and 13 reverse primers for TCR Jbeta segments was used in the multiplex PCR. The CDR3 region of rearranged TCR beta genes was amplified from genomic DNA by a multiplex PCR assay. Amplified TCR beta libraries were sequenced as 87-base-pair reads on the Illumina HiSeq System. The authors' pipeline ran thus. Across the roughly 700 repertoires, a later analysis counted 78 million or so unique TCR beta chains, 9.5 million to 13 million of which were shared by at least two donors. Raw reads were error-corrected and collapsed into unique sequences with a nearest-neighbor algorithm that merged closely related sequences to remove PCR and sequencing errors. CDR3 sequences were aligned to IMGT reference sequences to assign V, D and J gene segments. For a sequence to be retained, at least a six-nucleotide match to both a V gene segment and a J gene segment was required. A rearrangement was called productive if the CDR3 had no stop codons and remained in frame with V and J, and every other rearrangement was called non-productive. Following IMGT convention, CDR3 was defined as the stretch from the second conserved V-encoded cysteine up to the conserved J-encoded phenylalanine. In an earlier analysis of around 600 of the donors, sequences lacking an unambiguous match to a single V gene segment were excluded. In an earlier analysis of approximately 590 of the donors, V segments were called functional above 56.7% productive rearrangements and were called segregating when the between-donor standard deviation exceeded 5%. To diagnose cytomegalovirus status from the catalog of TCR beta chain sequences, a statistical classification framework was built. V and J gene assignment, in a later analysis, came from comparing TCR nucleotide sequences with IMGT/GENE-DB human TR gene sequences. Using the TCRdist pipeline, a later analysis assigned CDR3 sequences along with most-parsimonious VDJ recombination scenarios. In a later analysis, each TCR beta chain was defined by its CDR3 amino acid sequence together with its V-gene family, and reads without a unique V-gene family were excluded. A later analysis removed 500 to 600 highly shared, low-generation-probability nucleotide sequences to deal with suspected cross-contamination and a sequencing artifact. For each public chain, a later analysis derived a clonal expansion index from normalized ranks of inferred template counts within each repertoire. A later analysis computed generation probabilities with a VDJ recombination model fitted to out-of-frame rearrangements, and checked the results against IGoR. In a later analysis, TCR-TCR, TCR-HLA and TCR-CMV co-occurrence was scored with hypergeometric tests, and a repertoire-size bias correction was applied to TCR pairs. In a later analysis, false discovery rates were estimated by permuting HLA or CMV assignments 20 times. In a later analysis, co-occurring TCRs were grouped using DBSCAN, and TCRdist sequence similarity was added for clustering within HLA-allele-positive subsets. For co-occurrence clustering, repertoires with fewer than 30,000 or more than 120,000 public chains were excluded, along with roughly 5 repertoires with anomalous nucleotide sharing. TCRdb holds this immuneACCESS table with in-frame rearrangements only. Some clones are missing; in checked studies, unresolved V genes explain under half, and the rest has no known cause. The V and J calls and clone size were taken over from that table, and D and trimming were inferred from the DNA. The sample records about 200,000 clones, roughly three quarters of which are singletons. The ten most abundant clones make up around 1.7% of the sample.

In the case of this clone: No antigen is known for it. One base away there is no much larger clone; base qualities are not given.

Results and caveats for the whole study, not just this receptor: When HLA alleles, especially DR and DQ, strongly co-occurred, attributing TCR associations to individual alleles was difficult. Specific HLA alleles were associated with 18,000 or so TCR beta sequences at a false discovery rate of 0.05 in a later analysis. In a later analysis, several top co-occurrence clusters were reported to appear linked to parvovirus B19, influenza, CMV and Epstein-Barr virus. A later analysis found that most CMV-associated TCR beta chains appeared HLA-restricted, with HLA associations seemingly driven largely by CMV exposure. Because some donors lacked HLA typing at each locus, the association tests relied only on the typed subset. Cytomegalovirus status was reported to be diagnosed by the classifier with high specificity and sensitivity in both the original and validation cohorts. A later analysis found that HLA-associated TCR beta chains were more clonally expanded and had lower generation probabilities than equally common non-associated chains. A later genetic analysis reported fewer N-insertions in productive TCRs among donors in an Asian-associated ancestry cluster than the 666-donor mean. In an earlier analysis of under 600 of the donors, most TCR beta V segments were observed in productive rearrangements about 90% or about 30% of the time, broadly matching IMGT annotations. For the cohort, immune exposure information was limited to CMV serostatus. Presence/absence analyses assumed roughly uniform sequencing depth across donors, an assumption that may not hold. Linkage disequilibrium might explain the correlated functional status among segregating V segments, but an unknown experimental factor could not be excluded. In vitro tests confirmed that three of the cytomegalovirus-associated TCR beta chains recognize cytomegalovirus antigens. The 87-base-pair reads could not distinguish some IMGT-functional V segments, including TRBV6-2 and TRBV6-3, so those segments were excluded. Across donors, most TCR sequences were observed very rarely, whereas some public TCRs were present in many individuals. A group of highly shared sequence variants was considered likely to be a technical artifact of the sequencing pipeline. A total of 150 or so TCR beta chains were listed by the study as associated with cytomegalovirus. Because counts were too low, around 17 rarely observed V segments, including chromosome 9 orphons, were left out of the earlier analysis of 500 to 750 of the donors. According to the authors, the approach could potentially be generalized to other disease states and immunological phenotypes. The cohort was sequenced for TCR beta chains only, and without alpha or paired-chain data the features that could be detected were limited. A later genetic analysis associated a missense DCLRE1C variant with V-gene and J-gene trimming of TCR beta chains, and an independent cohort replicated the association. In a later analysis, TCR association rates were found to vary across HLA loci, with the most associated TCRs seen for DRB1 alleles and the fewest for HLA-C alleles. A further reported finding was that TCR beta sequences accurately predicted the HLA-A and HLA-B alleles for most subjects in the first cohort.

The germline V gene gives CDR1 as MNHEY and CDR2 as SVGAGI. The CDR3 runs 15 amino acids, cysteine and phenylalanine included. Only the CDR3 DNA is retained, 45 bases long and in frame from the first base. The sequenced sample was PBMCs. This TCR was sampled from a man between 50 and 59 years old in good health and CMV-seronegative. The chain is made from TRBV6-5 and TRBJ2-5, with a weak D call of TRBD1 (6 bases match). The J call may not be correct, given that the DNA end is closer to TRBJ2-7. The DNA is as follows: TGTGCCAGCAGTTACTCGAGGGGGACGGTGGACGAGCAGTACTTC. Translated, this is CASSYSRGTVDEQYF.